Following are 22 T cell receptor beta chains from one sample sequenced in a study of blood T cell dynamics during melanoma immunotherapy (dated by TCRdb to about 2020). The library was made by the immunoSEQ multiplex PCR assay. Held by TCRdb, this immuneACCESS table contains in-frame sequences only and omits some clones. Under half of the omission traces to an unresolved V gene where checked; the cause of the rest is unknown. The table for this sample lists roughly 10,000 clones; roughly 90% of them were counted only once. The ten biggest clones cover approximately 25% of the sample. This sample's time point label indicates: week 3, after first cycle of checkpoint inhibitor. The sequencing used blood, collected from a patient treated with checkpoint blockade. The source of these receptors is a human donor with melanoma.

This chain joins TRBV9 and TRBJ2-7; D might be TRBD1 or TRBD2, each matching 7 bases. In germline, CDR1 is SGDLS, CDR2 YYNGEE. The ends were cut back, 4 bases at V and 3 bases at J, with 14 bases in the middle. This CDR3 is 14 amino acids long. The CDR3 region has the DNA TGTGCCAGCAGCCACAGGGGAGGGGACTACGAGCAGTACTTC. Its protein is CASSHRGGDYEQYF.

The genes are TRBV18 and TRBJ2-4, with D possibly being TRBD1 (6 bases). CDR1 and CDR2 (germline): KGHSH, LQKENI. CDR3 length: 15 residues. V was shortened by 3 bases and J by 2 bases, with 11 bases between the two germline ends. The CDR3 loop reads CASSPLQGPKNIQYF. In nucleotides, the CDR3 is TGTGCCAGCTCACCGCTACAGGGACCCAAAAACATTCAGTACTTC.

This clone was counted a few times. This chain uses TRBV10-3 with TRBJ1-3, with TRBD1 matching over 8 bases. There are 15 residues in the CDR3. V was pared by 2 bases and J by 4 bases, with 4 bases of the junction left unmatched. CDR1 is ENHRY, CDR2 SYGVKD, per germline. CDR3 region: CAISEQGAGGNTIYF. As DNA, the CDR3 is TGTGCCATCAGTGAGCAGGGGGCGGGAGGAAACACCATATATTTT.

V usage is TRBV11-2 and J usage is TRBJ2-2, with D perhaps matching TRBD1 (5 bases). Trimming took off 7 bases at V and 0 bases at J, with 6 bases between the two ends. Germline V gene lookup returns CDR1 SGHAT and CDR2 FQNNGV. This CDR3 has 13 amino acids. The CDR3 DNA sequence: TGTGCCAGCAAGACAGCGAACACCGGGGAGCTGTTTTTT. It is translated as CASKTANTGELFF.

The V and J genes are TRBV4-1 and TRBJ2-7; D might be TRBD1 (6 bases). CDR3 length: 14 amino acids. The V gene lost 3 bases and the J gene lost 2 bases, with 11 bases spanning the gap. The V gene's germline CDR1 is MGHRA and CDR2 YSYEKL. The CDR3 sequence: CASSHRQAAYEQYF. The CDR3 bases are TGCGCCAGCAGCCACCGACAGGCCGCCTACGAGCAGTACTTC.

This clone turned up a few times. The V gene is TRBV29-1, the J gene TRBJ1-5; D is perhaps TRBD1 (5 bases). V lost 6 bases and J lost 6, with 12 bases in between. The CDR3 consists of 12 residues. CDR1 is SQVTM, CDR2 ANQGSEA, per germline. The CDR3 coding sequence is TGCAGCGTCGCCGCCGGGGGTCAGCCCCAGCATTTT. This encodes CSVAAGGQPQHF.

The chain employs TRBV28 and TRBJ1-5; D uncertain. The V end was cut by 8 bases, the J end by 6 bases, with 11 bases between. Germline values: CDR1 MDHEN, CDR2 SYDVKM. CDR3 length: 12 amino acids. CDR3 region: CASGRSAQPQHF. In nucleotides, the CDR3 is TGTGCCAGCGGTAGATCGGCTCAGCCCCAGCATTTT.

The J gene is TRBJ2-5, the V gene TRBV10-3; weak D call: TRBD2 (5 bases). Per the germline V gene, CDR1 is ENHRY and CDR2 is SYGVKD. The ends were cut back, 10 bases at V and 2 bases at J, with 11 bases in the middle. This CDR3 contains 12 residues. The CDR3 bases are TGTGCCACTAGCACACAGCAAGAGACCCAGTACTTC. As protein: CATSTQQETQYF.

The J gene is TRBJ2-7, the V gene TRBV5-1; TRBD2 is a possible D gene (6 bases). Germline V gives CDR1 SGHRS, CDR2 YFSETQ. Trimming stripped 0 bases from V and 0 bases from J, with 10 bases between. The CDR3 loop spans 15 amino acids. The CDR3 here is CASSLDGGSSYEQYF. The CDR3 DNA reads TGCGCCAGCAGCTTGGATGGGGGGAGCTCCTACGAGCAGTACTTC.

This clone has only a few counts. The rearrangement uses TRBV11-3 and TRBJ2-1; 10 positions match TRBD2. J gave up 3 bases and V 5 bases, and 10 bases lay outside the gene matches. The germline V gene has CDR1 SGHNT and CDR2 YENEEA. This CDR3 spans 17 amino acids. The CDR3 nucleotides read TGTGCCAGCAGCCACCACCCCACTAGCGGGGTCTACAATGAGCAGTTCTTC. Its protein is CASSHHPTSGVYNEQFF.

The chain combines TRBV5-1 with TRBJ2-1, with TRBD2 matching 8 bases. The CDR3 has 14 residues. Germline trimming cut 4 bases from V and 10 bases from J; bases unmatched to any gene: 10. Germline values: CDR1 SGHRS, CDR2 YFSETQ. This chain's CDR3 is CASSPGTSWGEQFF. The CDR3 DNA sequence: TGCGCCAGCAGCCCCGGGACTAGTTGGGGGGAGCAGTTCTTC.

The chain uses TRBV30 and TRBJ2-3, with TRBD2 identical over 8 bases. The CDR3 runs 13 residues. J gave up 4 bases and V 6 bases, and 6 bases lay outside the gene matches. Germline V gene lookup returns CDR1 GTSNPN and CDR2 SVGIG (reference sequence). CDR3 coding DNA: TGTGCCTGCACCCGACTAGCGCCAGATACGCAGTATTTT. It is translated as CACTRLAPDTQYF.

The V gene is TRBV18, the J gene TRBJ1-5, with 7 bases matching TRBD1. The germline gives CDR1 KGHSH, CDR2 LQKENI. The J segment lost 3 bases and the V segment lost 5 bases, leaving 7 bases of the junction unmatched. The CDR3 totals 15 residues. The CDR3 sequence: CASSLIDRDNQPQHF. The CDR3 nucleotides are TGTGCCAGCTCATTGATCGACAGGGACAATCAGCCCCAGCATTTT. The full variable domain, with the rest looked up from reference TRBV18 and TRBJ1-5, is NAGVMQNPRHLVRRRGQEARLRCSPMKGHSHVYWYRQLPEEGLKFMVYLQKENIIDESGMPKERFSAEFPKEGPSILRIQQVVRGDSAAYFCASSLIDRDNQPQHFGDGTRLSIL.

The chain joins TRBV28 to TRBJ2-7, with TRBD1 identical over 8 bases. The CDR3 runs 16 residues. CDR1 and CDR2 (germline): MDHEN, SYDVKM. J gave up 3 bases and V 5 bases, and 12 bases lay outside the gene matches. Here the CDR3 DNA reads TGTGCCAGCAGTCCCCCGGGACAGGCCAATGGCTACGAGCAGTACTTC. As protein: CASSPPGQANGYEQYF.

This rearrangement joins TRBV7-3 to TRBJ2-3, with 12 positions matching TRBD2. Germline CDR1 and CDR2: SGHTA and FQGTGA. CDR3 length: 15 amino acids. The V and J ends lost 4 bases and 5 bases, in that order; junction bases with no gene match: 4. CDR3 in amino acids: CASSYGTSGRDTQYF. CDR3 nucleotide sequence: TGTGCCAGCAGCTATGGGACTAGCGGGCGAGATACGCAGTATTTT.

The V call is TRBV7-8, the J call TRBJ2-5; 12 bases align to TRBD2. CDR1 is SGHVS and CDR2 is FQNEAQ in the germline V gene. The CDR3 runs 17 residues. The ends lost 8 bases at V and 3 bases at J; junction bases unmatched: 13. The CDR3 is CASQHWTSGIWEETQYF. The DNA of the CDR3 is TGTGCCAGCCAACATTGGACTAGCGGGATATGGGAAGAGACCCAGTACTTC.

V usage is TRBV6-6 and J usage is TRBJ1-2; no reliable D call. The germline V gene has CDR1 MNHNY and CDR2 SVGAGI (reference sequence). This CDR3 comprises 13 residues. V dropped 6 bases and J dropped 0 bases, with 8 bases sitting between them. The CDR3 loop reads CASSLPPNYGYTF. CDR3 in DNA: TGTGCCAGCAGCCTGCCCCCTAACTATGGCTACACCTTC.

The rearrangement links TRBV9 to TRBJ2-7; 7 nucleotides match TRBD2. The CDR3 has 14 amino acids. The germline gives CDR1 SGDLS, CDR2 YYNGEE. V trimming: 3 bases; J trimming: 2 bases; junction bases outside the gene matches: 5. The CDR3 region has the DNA TGTGCCAGCAGCGCGGGGGGTGGCCCCTACGAGCAGTACTTC. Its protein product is CASSAGGGPYEQYF.

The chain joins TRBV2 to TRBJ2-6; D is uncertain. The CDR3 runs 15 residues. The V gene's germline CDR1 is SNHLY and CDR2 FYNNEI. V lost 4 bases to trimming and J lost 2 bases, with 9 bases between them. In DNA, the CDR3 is TGTGCCAGCAGTGGTTCTGGGCCTGGGGCCAACGTCCTGACTTTC. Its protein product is CASSGSGPGANVLTF.

CDR3 sequence: CAWSVGLEQYF. Here the CDR3 DNA reads TGTGCCTGGAGTGTAGGTTTGGAGCAGTACTTC. The rearrangement links TRBV30 to TRBJ2-7; the D is unclear. The V end lost 0 bases, the J end lost 7 bases, and 7 bases lay between the germline ends. There are 11 residues in the CDR3. Per germline, CDR1 GTSNPN and CDR2 SVGIG (reference sequence).

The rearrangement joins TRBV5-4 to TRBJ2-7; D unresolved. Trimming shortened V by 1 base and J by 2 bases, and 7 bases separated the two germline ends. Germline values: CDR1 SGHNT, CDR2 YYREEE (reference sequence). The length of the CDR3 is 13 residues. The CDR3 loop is CASSLSATYEQYF. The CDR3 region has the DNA TGTGCCAGCAGCTTGTCAGCCACCTACGAGCAGTACTTC.

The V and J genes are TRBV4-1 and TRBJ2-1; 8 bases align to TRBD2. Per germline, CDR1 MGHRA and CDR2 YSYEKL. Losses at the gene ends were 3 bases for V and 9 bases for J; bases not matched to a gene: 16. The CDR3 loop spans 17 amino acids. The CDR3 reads CASSQSSGPMRLGEQFF. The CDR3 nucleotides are TGCGCCAGCAGCCAGTCTAGCGGGCCCATGAGGTTAGGTGAGCAGTTCTTC.